This passage covers 10 T cell receptor beta chains from one sample sequenced in a study of blood T cell repertoires in COVID-19. Profiling relied on immunoSEQ multiplex PCR, and the TCRdb table lists in-frame clones only, not all of them. The sample lists approximately 170,000 clones, about 88% occurring once. The specimen sequenced was peripheral blood. The receptors here all came from a woman aged 80 or over in a cohort sampled during active or convalescent COVID-19.

The V call is TRBV6-4, the J call TRBJ1-4, with D unclear. CDR1 is MRHNA, CDR2 SNTAGT, per germline. This CDR3 has 12 residues. V lost 5 bases, J lost 5 bases, and 6 bases lay in between. The CDR3 DNA reads as TGTGCCAGCAGTACAATGAATGAAAAACTGTTTTTT. Protein sequence: CASSTMNEKLFF.

The J gene is TRBJ1-1, the V gene TRBV2, with 7 bases fitting TRBD1. V shed 7 bases and J 5 bases; nucleotides not matched to a gene: 10. The CDR3 totals 14 residues. Germline V gives CDR1 SNHLY, CDR2 FYNNEI. CDR3: CASKRLQGRTEAFF. In DNA, the CDR3 is TGTGCCAGCAAGAGGTTACAGGGGAGAACTGAAGCTTTCTTT. The variable domain in full, completed from reference TRBV2 and TRBJ1-1, reads EPEVTQTPSHQVTQMGQEVILRCVPISNHLYFYWYRQILGQKVEFLVSFYNNEISEKSEIFDDQFSVERPDGSNFTLKIRSTKLEDSAMYFCASKRLQGRTEAFFGQGTRLTVV.

V is TRBV6-1 and J is TRBJ1-2, with 9 nucleotides matching TRBD1. Germline values: CDR1 MNHNS, CDR2 SASEGT. The CDR3 has 13 residues. V was pared by 2 bases and J by 8 bases, with 3 bases of the junction left unmatched. The CDR3 spells CASSELGQGGYTF. The CDR3 DNA sequence: TGTGCCAGCAGTGAATTGGGACAGGGAGGCTACACCTTC.

The V and J genes are TRBV27 and TRBJ1-2, with 9 positions matching TRBD1. Trimming took 2 bases from V and 5 from J; bases not matched to a gene: 3. The CDR3 loop spans 14 amino acids. Germline CDR1 and CDR2: MNHEY and SMNVEV (reference sequence). CDR3 amino acids: CASSLTGGYYGYTF. The CDR3 DNA reads as TGTGCCAGCAGTTTAACAGGGGGCTATTATGGCTACACCTTC.

This chain links TRBV5-1 with TRBJ2-3; D may be TRBD2 (5 bases). Germline CDR1 is SGHRS and CDR2 is YFSETQ. V was pared by 4 bases and J by 0 bases, with 12 bases between. The CDR3 runs 15 residues. As DNA, the CDR3 is TGCGCCAGCAGCATCGGTAGCGCTAGCACAGATACGCAGTATTTT. This sequence encodes CASSIGSASTDTQYF.

This chain connects TRBV9 to TRBJ2-1; tentative D call: TRBD2 (5 bases). Per germline, CDR1 SGDLS and CDR2 YYNGEE. CDR3 size: 16 residues. Trimming left V 0 bases short and J 5 bases short, with 15 bases between. This CDR3 is CASSVAQEAINNEQFF. In DNA form, the CDR3 reads TGTGCCAGCAGCGTAGCTCAGGAGGCCATAAACAATGAGCAGTTCTTC.

The chain links TRBV4-1 to TRBJ2-7, with 7 bases fitting TRBD1. The CDR3 totals 14 residues. V lost 4 bases, J lost 7 bases, and 10 bases stayed unmatched. Germline assignment: CDR1 MGHRA and CDR2 YSYEKL. The CDR3 here is CASSPTGNYQEQYF. In nucleotides, the CDR3 is TGCGCCAGCAGCCCGACAGGGAATTACCAGGAGCAGTACTTC.

The rearrangement uses TRBV5-1 and TRBJ2-2; TRBD1 might be the D (5 bases). Germline V lookup: CDR1 SGHRS, CDR2 YFSETQ. This CDR3 contains 18 residues. Trimming cost V 4 bases and J 0 bases, with 19 bases left between them. In DNA form, the CDR3 reads TGCGCCAGCAGCCCCGTGGCAGGGTTAGAATCGAACACCGGGGAGCTGTTTTTT. Its protein is CASSPVAGLESNTGELFF.

V usage is TRBV2 and J usage is TRBJ1-2, with 8 bases identical to TRBD1. V shed 6 bases and J 5 bases; nucleotides not matched to a gene: 8. The CDR3 loop spans 14 amino acids. CDR1 is SNHLY, CDR2 FYNNEI, per germline. CDR3 coding DNA: TGTGCCAGCAGCTCCGGGACAGGAGATTATGGCTACACCTTC. As protein: CASSSGTGDYGYTF. Using reference TRBV2 and TRBJ1-2 for the parts outside the CDR3, the full variable domain is EPEVTQTPSHQVTQMGQEVILRCVPISNHLYFYWYRQILGQKVEFLVSFYNNEISEKSEIFDDQFSVERPDGSNFTLKIRSTKLEDSAMYFCASSSGTGDYGYTFGSGTRLTVV.

This rearrangement joins TRBV24-1 to TRBJ1-1, with TRBD1 matching 9 bases. V lost 9 bases and J lost 0; bases outside the gene matches: 13. The CDR3 has 17 amino acids. Germline CDR1 and CDR2: KGHDR and SFDVKD. This CDR3 is CATGSNRDRAVNTEAFF. In DNA, the CDR3 is TGTGCCACCGGGTCAAACCGGGACAGGGCAGTGAACACTGAAGCTTTCTTT.